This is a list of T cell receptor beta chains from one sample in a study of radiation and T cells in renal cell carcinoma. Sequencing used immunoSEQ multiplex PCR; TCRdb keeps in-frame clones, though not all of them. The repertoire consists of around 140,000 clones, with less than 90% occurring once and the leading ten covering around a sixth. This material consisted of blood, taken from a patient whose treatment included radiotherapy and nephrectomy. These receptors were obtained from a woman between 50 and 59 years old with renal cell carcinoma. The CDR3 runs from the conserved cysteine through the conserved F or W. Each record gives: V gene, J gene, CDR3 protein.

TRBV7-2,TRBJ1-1,CASSPRTVLANTEAFF
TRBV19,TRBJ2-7,CASSIALAAREQYF
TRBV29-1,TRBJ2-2,CSVSVGAYGELFF
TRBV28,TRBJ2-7,CASSLYPTEQYF
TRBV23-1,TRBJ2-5,CASSQLGLRETQYF
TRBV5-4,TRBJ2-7,CASSSGTSGRLPHEQYF
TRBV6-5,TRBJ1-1,CASSYSQGAGPEAFF
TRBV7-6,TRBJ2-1,CASSRTTNNEQFF
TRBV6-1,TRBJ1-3,CASSDVGSGNTIYF
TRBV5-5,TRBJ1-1,CASSISQLNTEAFF
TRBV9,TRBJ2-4,CASSVEGSGRKNIQYF
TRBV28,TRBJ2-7,CASSTGGSYEQYF
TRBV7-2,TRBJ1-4,CASSLAWREKLFF
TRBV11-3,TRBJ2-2,CASSLRVNTGELFF
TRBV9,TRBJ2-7,CASSVNYEQYF
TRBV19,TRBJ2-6,CASSTTGPGANVLTF
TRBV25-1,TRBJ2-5,CASSPPGGKETQYF
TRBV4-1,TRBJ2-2,CASSLLGGSGGGELFF
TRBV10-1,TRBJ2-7,CASSWTGEYEQYF
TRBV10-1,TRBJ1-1,CASARGPNTEAFF
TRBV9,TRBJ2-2,CASSVGLTRSGELFF
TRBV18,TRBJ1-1,CASRDTEAFF
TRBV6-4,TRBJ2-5,CASSMTTSGDQETQYF
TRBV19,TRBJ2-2,CASSLENTGELFF
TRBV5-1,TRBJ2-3,CASSFHSDRASTDTQYF
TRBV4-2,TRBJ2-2,CASSQDRGTNTGELFF
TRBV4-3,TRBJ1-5,CASSPHRDSPNGGNQPQHF
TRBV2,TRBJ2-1,CASSDHNEQFF
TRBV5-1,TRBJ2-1,CASSLPGAYNEQFF
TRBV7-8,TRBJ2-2,CASSLDPGDRFAGELFF
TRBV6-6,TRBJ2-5,CASSTSGTQYF
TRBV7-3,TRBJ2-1,CASSPLSDNEQFF
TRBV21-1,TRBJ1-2,CASSCGGESNYGYTF
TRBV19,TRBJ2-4,CASSASDRGWSIQYF
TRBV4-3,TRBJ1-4,CASSQDLKDDGEKLFF
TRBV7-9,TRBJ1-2,CASSLGLEGGYTF
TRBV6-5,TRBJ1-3,CASSYSNQGSGNTIYF
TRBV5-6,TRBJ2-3,CASSRRGALADTQYF
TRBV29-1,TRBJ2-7,CSTMTGDEQYF
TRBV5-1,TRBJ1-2,CASSLGTNGYTF
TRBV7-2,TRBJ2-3,CASSPIRTDTQYF
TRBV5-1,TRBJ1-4,CASRPGTGGEKLFF
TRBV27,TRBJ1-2,CASSPRADYGYTF
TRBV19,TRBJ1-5,CASSIVGSNQPQHF
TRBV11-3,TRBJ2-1,CASSLAGDEQFF
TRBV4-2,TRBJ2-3,CASSPEGLAGGEQYF
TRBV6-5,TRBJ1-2,CASSRDGYTF
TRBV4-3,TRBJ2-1,CASSQEGGSYNEQFF
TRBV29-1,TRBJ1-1,CSGSGRNTEAFF
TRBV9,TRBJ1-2,CASSPRVSYGYTF